Below, one TCR beta chain is given with its context. What it recognizes is unknown. These data originate in a study of Graves' ophthalmopathy and Graves' hyperthyroidism. The V gene end was trimmed by 6 bases and the J gene end by 5 bases; junction bases not matched to a gene: 7. The CDR3 length is 14 residues. Germline V CDR1 and CDR2: MNHNS, SASEGT. The authors amplified TCR beta CDR3 regions, and they did so from RNA transcripts for repertoire sequencing. First-round RT-PCR relied on HTBI primers, and a second-round multiplex PCR came next. Via MiXCR, TCRdb re-called the multiplex PCR reads, giving one row per CDR3 protein. The sample contains a few hundred thousand distinct CDR3 sequences, approximately 17% of which appear only once. Whole-study findings and limits: For predicting ophthalmopathy progression, the model had about 64% sensitivity and nearly 75% specificity.

In this cohort's terms, stable hyperthyroidism meant no ophthalmopathy by 18 months of follow-up. Enrolled hyperthyroidism patients had a new diagnosis, a duration under 2 months, and an age of 18 to 65. Excluded were patients with other autoimmune diseases, uncontrolled infections, pregnancy or lactation. This clonotype was sampled from an adult woman with stable Graves' hyperthyroidism. The rearrangement uses TRBV6-1 and TRBJ2-5; 9 positions agree with TRBD1. The sample comprised peripheral blood. The CDR3 reads CASSRTGESETQYF. DNA of the CDR3: TGTGCCAGCAGCAGGACAGGGGAGAGCGAGACCCAGTACTTC.